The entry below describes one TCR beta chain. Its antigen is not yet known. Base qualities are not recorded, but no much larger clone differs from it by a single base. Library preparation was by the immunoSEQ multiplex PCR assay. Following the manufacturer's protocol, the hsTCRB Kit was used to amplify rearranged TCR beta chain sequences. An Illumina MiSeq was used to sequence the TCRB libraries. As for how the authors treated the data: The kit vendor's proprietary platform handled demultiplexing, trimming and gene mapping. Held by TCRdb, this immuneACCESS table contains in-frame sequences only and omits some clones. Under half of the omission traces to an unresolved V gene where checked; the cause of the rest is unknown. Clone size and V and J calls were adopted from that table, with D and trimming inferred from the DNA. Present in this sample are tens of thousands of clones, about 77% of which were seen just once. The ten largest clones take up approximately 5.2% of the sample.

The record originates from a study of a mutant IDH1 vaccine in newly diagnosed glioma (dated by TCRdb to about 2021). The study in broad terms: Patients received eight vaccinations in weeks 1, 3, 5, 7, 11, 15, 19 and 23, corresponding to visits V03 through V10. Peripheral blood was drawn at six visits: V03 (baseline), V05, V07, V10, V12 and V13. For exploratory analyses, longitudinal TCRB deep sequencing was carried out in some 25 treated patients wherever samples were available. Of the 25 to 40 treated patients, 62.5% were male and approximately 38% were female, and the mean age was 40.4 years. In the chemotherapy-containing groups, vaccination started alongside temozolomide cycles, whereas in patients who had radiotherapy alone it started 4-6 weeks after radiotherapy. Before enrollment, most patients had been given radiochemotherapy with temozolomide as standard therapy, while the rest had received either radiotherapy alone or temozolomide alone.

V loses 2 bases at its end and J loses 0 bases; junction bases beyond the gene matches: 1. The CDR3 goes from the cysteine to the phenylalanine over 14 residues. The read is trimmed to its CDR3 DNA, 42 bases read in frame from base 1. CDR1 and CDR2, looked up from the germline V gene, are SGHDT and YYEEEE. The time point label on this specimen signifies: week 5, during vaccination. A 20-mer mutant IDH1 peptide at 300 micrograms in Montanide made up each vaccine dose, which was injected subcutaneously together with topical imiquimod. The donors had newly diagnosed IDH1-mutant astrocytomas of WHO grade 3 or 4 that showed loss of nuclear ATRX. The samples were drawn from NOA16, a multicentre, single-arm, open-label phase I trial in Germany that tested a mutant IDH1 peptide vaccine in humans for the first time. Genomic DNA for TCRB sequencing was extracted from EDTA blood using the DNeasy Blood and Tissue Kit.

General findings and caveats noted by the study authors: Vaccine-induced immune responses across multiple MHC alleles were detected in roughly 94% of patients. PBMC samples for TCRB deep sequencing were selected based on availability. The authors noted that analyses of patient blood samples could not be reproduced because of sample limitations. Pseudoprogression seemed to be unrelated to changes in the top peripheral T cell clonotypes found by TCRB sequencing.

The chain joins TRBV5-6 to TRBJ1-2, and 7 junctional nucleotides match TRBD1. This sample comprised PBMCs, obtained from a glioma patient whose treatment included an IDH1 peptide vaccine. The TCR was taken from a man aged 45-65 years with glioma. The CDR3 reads CASSFGQANYGYTF. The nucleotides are TGTGCCAGCAGCTTCGGACAGGCTAACTATGGCTACACCTTC.